This T cell receptor beta chain appears in the sequencing data of a study of cytomegalovirus exposure and HLA in healthy donors. Overall study: The study placed 80% to 85% of its approximately 400 genotyped donors in the Caucasian-associated ancestry cluster. General study points: TCR beta V- and J-gene trimming was later associated with a missense DCLRE1C variant. Immune exposure data for these donors was limited to CMV serostatus.

Germline assignment: CDR1 MNHEY and CDR2 SMNVEV (reference sequence). The CDR3 contains 13 residues. V lost 4 bases and J 7 bases, leaving 11 bases between the germline ends. As regards this clone: Its antigen is unknown.

Primers for the PCR totalled 60 Vbeta and 13 Jbeta. Per the original data handling: Later analysis identified 80 million to 85 million unique TCR beta chains, about 10 million shared. Method: immunoSEQ multiplex PCR; TCRdb's copy keeps in-frame clones and lacks some. Clone size and the V and J calls come from that table; the DNA yielded D and trimming. Altogether about 210,000 clones are present, roughly 87% being singletons, with the ten largest covering approximately 6.5%. The TCR was taken from a man aged 40-50 years in good health and CMV-seropositive. The chain couples TRBV27 to TRBJ2-1; tentative D call: TRBD2 (5 bases). The sequencing sample was made of PBMCs. In nucleotides, the CDR3 is TGTGCCAGCAGTTACCCCCGGGGAAATGAGCAGTTCTTC. Its translation is CASSYPRGNEQFF.